What follows is one TCR beta chain and its context. The antigen is unknown. Alpha and beta libraries were amplified separately from the second PCR onward. The data are from a study of naive and memory T cell subsets. Whole-study results and caveats: Expression changes during T cell differentiation may affect RNA-based TCR counts. Findings for naive and memory subsets could not be checked against ground truth.

An equimolar mix of two oligonucleotides served as the beta constant-region primer for TRBC1 and TRBC2. Four rounds of PCR amplified the ligated cDNA using nested alpha and beta constant-region primers plus SP2. One entry per CDR3 protein results from TCRdb running MiXCR on the UMI-ligation and nested PCR reads. Of 89,000 or so distinct CDR3 sequences listed, 13% are singletons. This CDR3 contains 15 residues. Germline CDR1 and CDR2: MGHRA and YSYEKL. J lost 5 bases, V lost 2 bases, and 7 bases had no gene match. The V call is TRBV4-1, the J call TRBJ1-1, with 8 nucleotides matching TRBD1. The specimen was central memory CD4+ T cells from blood. This clonotype was sampled from a human donor in good health. The CDR3 DNA reads as TGCGCCAGCAGCCAATCGACAGGGGAGAGAACTGAAGCTTTCTTT. It specifies CASSQSTGERTEAFF.